These 10 T cell receptor beta chains came from one sample sequenced in a study of T cells in Graves' hyperthyroidism and ophthalmopathy. The TCR beta CDR3 regions underwent amplification using RNA transcripts as the source. The HTBI set primed first-round TCR CDR3 RT-PCR. TCRdb passed the multiplex PCR reads through MiXCR, listing each CDR3 protein once. Here the sample spans some 600,000 distinct CDR3 sequences, about 15% being singletons. The sequenced sample consisted of blood. These receptors all come from a woman aged 25 to 45 with Graves' hyperthyroidism that later progressed to Graves' ophthalmopathy.

This clonotype appeared a few times. This rearrangement joins TRBV28 to TRBJ1-5, with D maybe TRBD1 (5 bases). V was trimmed by 6 bases and J by 7 bases, leaving 22 bases between them. The CDR3 loop spans 16 amino acids. Germline V gene lookup returns CDR1 MDHEN and CDR2 SYDVKM. CDR3 nucleotide sequence: TGTGCCAGCAGCCCTGTATCGGGCAGGGAGTGGCAGCCCCAGCATTTT. Translating gives CASSPVSGREWQPQHF.

The rearrangement joins TRBV5-6 to TRBJ2-1; D might be TRBD2 (6 bases). Germline assignment: CDR1 SGHDT and CDR2 YYEEEE. CDR3 size: 15 residues. Trimming stripped 4 bases from V and 7 bases from J, with 18 bases between. CDR3 protein: CASSRPRLEPNEQFF. CDR3 bases: TGTGCCAGCAGCCGCCCCAGACTAGAACCGAATGAGCAGTTCTTC.

This clonotype was counted at least ten times. The gene calls are TRBV13 and TRBJ2-3, with a weak D call TRBD2 (6 bases). This CDR3 has 14 residues. The germline gives CDR1 PRHDT, CDR2 FYEKMQ (reference sequence). V was clipped by 6 bases and J by 1 base, with 11 bases between them. In DNA form, the CDR3 reads TGTGCCAGCAGGACGGGAGCGGGCACAGATACGCAGTATTTT. Translating it yields CASRTGAGTDTQYF. The complete variable domain, with remaining parts taken from reference TRBV13 and TRBJ2-3, reads AAGVIQSPRHLIKEKRETATLKCYPIPRHDTVYWYQQGPGQDPQFLISFYEKMQSDKGSIPDRFSAQQFSDYHSELNMSSLELGDSALYFCASRTGAGTDTQYFGPGTRLTVL.

In its sample, this clonotype was seen once. V and J are TRBV6-2 or TRBV6-3 and TRBJ2-1, with D possibly being TRBD1 (5 bases). With 2 bases removed from V and 8 bases from J, the gap between germline ends came to 16 bases. The CDR3 contains 15 residues. CDR1 and CDR2 (germline): MNHEY, SVGEGT. CDR3 residues: CASSYAWGFGDEQFF. DNA of the CDR3: TGTGCCAGCAGTTACGCCTGGGGCTTTGGTGATGAGCAGTTCTTC.

This clonotype was recorded many times. This chain connects TRBV12-3 or TRBV12-4 to TRBJ1-4, with D tentatively TRBD1 (5 bases). V lost 7 bases to trimming and J lost 7 bases, with 16 bases between them. The CDR3 extends over 14 amino acids. The CDR3: CASTEQDIGEKLFF. The CDR3 coding sequence is TGTGCCAGCACGGAACAGGACATAGGTGAAAAACTGTTTTTT.

This clonotype was picked up many times. The rearrangement joins TRBV7-3 to TRBJ2-1, with D possibly being TRBD2 (5 bases). The V and J ends lost 2 bases and 0 bases respectively, with 8 bases between them. The CDR3 has 15 amino acids. Germline loops: CDR1 SGHTA, CDR2 FQGTGA. The CDR3 bases are TGTGCCAGCAGCTTAGCGGGTAGCTCCTACAATGAGCAGTTCTTC. Protein: CASSLAGSSYNEQFF.

This chain connects TRBV7-8 to TRBJ2-7; 7 positions match TRBD1. Germline V gives CDR1 SGHVS, CDR2 FQNEAQ. Unmatched junction bases numbered 12, after V lost 5 bases and J lost 5 bases. This CDR3 spans 15 amino acids. The CDR3 DNA reads as TGTGCCAGCAGCCCCAGGACAGGCCTCAGGAACGAGCAGTACTTC. Protein product: CASSPRTGLRNEQYF.

This clonotype has at least ten counts. CDR3: CASSAVSYEQYF. CDR3 DNA: TGTGCCAGCAGTGCTGTTTCCTACGAGCAGTACTTC. This chain links TRBV6-1 with TRBJ2-7; unclear D gene. The CDR3 sequence is 12 residues long. Per the germline V gene, CDR1 is MNHNS and CDR2 is SASEGT. The V end was cut by 4 bases, the J end by 1 base, with 5 bases between.

This clonotype was detected a few times. The rearrangement joins TRBV7-9 to TRBJ1-2, with 9 positions matching TRBD1. Germline CDR1 reads SEHNR; CDR2 reads FQNEAQ (reference sequence). V lost 1 base and J lost 5; bases outside the gene matches: 5. CDR3 length equals 15 residues. The CDR3 is CASSLGDRERYGYTF. CDR3 nucleotides: TGTGCCAGCAGCTTAGGGGACAGGGAGAGGTATGGCTACACCTTC.

The table lists this clonotype with many counts. The chain carries TRBV20-1 and TRBJ2-5; a weak D match, TRBD1 (6 bases). Germline V gene data show CDR1 as DFQATT and CDR2 as SNEGSKA (reference sequence). This CDR3 has 12 residues. The V and J ends lost 5 bases and 1 base respectively, with 8 bases between them. The CDR3 protein is CSAPDSQETQYF. The CDR3, as DNA: TGCAGTGCTCCGGACAGCCAAGAGACCCAGTACTTC.